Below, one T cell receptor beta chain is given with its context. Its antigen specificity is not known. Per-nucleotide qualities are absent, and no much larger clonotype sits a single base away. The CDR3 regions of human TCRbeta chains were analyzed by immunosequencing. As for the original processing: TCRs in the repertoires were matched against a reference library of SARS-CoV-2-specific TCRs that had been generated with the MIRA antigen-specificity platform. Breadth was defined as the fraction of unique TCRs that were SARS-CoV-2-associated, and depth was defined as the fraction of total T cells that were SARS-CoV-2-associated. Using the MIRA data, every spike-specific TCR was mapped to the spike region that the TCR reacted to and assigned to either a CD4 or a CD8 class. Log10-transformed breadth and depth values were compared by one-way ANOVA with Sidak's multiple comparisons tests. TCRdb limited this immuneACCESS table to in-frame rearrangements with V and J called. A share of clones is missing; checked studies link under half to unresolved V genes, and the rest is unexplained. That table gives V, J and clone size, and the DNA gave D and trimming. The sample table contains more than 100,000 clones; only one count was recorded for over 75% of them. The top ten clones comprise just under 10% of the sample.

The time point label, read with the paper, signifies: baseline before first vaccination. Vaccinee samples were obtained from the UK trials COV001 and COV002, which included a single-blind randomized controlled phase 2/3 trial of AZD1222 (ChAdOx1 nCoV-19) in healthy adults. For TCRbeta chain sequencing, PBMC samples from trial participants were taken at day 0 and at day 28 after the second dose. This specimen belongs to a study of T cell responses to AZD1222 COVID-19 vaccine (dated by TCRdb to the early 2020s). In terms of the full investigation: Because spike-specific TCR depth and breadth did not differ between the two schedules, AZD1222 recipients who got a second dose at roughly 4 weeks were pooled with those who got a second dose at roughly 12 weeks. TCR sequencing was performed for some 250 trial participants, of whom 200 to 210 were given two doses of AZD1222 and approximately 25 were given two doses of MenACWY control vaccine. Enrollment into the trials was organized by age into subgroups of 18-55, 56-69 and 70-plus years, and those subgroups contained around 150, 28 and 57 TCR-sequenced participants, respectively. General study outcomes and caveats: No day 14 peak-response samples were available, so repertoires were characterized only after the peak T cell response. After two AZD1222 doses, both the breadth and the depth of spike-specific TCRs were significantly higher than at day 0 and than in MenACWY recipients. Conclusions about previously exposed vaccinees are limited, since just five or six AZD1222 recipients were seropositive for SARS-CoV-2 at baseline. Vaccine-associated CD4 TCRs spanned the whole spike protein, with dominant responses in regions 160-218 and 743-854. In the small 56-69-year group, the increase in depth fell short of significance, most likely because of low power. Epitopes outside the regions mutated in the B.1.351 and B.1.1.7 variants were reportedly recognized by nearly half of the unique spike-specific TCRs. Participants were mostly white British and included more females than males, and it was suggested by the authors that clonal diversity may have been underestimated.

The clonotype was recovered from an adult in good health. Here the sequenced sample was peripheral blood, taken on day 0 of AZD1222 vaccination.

The CDR3 protein: CASSQDGLAGVGRQGTQYF. The DNA is as follows: TGCGCCAGCAGCCAAGATGGGCTAGCGGGAGTGGGCCGGCAGGGTACGCAGTATTTT. Recombination connected TRBV4-3 to TRBJ2-3; TRBD2 agrees with 10 junctional bases. Germline trimming: 0 bases from V, 8 bases from J; junction bases outside gene matches: 17. The germline V gene yields LGHNA for CDR1 and YSLEER for CDR2. Inclusive of the bounding cysteine and phenylalanine, the CDR3 is 19 residues long. The kept DNA is CDR3 alone, 57 bases in frame from the first base.